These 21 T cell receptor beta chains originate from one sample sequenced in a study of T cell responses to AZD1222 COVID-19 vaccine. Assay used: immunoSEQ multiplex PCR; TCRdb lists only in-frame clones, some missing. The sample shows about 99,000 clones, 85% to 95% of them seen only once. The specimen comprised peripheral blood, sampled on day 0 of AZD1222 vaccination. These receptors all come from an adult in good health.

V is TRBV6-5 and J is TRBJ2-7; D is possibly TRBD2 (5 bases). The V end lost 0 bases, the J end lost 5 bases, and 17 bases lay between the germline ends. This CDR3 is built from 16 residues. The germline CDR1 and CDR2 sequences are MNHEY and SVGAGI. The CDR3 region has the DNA TGTGCCAGCAGTTACTCGAGTCCTAGCCAGGACGACGAGCAGTACTTC. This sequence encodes CASSYSSPSQDDEQYF.

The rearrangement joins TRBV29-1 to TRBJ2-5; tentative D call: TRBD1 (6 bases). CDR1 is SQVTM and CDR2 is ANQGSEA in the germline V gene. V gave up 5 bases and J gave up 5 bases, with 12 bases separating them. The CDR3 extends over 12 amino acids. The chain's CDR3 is CSVQGRGETQYF. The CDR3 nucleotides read TGCAGCGTTCAGGGCAGGGGTGAGACCCAGTACTTC.

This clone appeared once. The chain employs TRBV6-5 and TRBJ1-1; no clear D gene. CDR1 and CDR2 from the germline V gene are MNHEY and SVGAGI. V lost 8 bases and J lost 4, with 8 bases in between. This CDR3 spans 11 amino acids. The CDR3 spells CASRTTTEAFF. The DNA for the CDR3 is TGTGCCAGCCGTACGACCACTGAAGCTTTCTTT.

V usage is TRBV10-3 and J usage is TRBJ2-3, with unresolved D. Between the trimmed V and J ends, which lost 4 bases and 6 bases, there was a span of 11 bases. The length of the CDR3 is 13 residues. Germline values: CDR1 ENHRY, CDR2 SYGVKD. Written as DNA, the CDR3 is TGTGCCATCAGTGCTTGGGATCGGGATACGCAGTATTTT. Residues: CAISAWDRDTQYF.

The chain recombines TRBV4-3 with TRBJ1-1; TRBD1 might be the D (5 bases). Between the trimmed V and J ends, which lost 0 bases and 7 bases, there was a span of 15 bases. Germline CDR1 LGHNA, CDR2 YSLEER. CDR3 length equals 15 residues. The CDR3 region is CASSQEYTGVGEAFF. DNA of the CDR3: TGCGCCAGCAGCCAAGAATATACGGGGGTGGGTGAAGCTTTCTTT.

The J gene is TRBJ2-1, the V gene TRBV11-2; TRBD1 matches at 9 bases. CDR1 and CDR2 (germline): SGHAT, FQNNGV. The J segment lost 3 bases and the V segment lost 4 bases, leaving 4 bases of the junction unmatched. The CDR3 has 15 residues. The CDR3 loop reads CASSSRDRDYNEQFF. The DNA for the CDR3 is TGTGCCAGCAGCTCGAGGGACAGGGACTACAATGAGCAGTTCTTC.

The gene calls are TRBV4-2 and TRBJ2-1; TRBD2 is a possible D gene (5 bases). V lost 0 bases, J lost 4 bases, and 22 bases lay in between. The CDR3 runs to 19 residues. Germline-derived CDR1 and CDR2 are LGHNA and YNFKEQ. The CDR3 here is CASSQDHSVATPRYNEQFF. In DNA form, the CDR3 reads TGTGCCAGCAGCCAAGATCACAGCGTAGCGACCCCCCGTTACAATGAGCAGTTCTTC.

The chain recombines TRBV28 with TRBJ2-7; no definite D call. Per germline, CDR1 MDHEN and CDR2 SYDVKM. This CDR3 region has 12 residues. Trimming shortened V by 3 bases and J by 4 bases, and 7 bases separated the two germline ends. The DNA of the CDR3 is TGTGCCAGCAGTTTCGGGCGTTACGAGCAGTACTTC. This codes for CASSFGRYEQYF.

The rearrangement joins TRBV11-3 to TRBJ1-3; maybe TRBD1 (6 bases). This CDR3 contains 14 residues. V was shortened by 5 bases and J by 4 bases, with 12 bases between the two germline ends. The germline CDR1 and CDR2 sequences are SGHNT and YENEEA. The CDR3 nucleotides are TGTGCCAGCAGCAACCCAGGGGCGGGAAACACCATATATTTT. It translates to CASSNPGAGNTIYF.

DNA for the CDR3: TGTGCCAGCAGATTTATCGACGGAGCAACTAATGAAAAACTGTTTTTT. It is translated as CASRFIDGATNEKLFF. The chain combines TRBV5-8 with TRBJ1-4; no clear D gene. V was pared by 5 bases and J by 0 bases, with 14 bases between. Looked up from germline, CDR1 is SGHTS and CDR2 is YDEGEE. The CDR3 runs to 16 residues.

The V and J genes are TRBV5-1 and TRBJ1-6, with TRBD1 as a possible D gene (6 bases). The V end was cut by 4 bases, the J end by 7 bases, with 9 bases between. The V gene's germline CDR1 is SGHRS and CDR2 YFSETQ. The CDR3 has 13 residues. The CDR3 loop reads CASSQTGNSPLHF. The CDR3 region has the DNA TGCGCCAGCAGCCAGACAGGAAATTCACCCCTCCACTTT. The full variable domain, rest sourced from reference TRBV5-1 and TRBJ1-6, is KAGVTQTPRYLIKTRGQQVTLSCSPISGHRSVSWYQQTPGQGLQFLFEYFSETQRNKGNFPGRFSGRQFSNSRSEMNVSTLELGDSALYLCASSQTGNSPLHFGNGTRLTVT.

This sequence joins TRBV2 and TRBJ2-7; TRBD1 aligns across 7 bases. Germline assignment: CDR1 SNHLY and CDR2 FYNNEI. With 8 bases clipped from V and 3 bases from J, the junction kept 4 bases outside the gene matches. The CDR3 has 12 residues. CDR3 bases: TGTGCCAGCCGACAGGGCGGCTACGAGCAGTACTTC. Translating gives CASRQGGYEQYF.

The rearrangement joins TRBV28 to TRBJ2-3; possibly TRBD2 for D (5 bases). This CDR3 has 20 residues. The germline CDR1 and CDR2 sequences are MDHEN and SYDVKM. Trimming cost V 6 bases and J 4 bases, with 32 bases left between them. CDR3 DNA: TGTGCCAGCAGCACTTCTTGGGCAACTCCTTCTTCCCCGCGGGCAGATACGCAGTATTTT. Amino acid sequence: CASSTSWATPSSPRADTQYF.

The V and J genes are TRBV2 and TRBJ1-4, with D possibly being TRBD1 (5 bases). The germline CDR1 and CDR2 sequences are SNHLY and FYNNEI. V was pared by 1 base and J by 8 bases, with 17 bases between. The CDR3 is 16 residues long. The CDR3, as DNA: TGTGCCAGCAGTGAAGTCGTATCCAGGGATACGGAAAAACTGTTTTTT. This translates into CASSEVVSRDTEKLFF.

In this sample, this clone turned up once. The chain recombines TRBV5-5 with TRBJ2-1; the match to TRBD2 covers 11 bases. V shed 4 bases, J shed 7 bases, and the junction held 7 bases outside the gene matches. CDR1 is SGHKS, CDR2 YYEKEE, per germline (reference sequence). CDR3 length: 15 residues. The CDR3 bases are TGTGCCAGCAGCCTAACTAGCGGGAGTTTTAATGAGCAGTTCTTC. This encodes CASSLTSGSFNEQFF.

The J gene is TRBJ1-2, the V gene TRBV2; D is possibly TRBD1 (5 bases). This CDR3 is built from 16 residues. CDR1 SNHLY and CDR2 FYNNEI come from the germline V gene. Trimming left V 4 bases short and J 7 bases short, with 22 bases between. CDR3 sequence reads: CASSVSGNTLDSGYTF. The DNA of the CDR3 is TGTGCCAGCAGTGTATCAGGGAACACCCTGGACTCTGGCTACACCTTC. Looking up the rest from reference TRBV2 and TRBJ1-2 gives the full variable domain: EPEVTQTPSHQVTQMGQEVILRCVPISNHLYFYWYRQILGQKVEFLVSFYNNEISEKSEIFDDQFSVERPDGSNFTLKIRSTKLEDSAMYFCASSVSGNTLDSGYTFGSGTRLTVV.

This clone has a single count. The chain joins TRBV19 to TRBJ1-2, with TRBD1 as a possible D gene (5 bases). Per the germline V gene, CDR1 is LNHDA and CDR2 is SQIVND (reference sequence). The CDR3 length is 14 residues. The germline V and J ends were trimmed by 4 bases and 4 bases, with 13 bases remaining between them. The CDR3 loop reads CASSSPPGIYGYTF. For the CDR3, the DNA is TGTGCCAGTAGTAGCCCCCCAGGGATCTATGGCTACACCTTC.

Here the CDR3 DNA reads TGTGCCAGCAGTTTCTCCGGGGGAAATGAGCAGTTCTTC. Residues: CASSFSGGNEQFF. The J gene is TRBJ2-1, the V gene TRBV12-3 or TRBV12-4; D is perhaps TRBD2 (6 bases). This CDR3 comprises 13 residues. The V and J ends lost 3 bases and 7 bases respectively, with 10 bases between them.

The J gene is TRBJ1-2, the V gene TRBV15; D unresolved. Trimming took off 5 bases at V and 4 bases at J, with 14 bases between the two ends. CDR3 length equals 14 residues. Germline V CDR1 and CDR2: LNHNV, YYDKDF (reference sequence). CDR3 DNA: TGTGCCACCAGCCCAAAACTAGCCAGCTATGGCTACACCTTC. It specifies CATSPKLASYGYTF.

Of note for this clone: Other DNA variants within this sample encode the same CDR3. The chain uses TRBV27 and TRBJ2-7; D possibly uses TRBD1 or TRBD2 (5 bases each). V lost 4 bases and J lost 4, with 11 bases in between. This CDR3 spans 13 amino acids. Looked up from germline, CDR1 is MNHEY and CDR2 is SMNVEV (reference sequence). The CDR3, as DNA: TGTGCCAGCAGTTACCGGGACGGGTACGAGCAGTACTTC. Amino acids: CASSYRDGYEQYF.

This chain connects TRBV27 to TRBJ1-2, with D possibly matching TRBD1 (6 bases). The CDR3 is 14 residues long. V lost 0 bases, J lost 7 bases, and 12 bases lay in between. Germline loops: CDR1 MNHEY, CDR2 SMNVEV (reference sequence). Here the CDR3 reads CASSLSGGLGGYTF. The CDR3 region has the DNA TGTGCCAGCAGTTTATCAGGGGGGCTTGGTGGCTACACCTTC.